The clone carrying this TCR beta chain was seen once. The data derive from a study of blood T cell repertoires in COVID-19. Across the whole study: The origin of the acute and convalescent COVID-19 samples was the United States, Italy and Spain. PBMCs, B-cell-depleted T cells, or T cells provided the cDNA or gDNA that made up the material.

This CDR3 has 15 residues. Germline V gene data show CDR1 as LGHNA and CDR2 as YSLEER. V was pared by 0 bases and J by 7 bases, with 8 bases of the junction left unmatched. How the authors handled the data: By means of reference gene primer amplification, nucleated cell counts were estimated. Assay used: immunoSEQ multiplex PCR; TCRdb lists only in-frame clones, some missing. V and J calls and clone size follow that table, whereas D and trimming were derived from the DNA. The profile covers approximately 160,000 clones, with about 85% appearing a single time and about an eighth taken by the ten largest.

This sequence was found in a man in his 70s who had recovered from COVID-19. This sequence joins TRBV4-3 and TRBJ2-5; 7 bases fit TRBD2. Sequencing input: peripheral blood. The CDR3 protein is CASSQDHPSGGTQYF. In DNA, the CDR3 is TGCGCCAGCAGCCAAGACCACCCTAGCGGCGGGACCCAGTACTTC.